This TCR beta chain was obtained from a study of blood T cell repertoires in COVID-19. For the study at large: Samples of COVID-19 (acute and convalescent) were obtained from the United States, Italy and Spain. T cells, B-cell-depleted T cells, or PBMCs supplied cDNA or gDNA.

This clone occurred once. In the authors' methods: Reference gene primer amplification gave estimated nucleated cell counts. Sequencing was performed with immunoSEQ multiplex PCR; in TCRdb, only in-frame clones are kept and a portion is missing. V, J and clone size are those of that table, while D and trimming were read from the DNA. The data contain some 75,000 clones, 70% to 90% of them singletons. Germline CDR1 is MDHEN and CDR2 is SYDVKM. CDR3 size: 14 residues. V was clipped by 5 bases and J by 6 bases; unmatched bases: 5. The clonotype comes from a man in his 70s with active or convalescent COVID-19. The chain combines TRBV28 with TRBJ2-7; 12 nucleotides line up with TRBD2. Sequences were obtained from peripheral blood. DNA for the CDR3: TGTGCCAGCAGTCAGACTAGCGGGAGACGCGAGCAGTACTTC. As protein: CASSQTSGRREQYF.